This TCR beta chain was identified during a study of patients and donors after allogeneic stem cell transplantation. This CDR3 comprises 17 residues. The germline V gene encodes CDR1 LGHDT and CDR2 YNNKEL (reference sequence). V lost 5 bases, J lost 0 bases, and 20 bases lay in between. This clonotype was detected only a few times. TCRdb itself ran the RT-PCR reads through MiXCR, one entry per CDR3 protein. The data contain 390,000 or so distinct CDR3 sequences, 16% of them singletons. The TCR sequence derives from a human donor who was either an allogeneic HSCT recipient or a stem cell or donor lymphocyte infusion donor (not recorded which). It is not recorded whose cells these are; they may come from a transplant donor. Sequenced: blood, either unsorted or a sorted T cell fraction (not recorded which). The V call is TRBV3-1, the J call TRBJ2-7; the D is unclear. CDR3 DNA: TGTGCCAGCAGCTCCTCCCTGGGTAGGCCCCACTCCTACGAGCAGTACTTC. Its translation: CASSSSLGRPHSYEQYF.